The 27 T cell receptor beta chains below come from one sample, sequenced in a study of blood T cell repertoires in COVID-19. Only in-frame clones appear in the TCRdb table, and some are missing; sequencing was by immunoSEQ multiplex PCR. The data contain some 270,000 clones, approximately 89% of them seen just once; the ten biggest clones take up approximately 2%. What was sequenced was PBMCs or T cells enriched from blood (not recorded which). These receptor sequences come from an older woman who had recovered from COVID-19.

This clone has a single count. The chain recombines TRBV2 with TRBJ2-7, with 8 bases that match TRBD2. The J segment lost 1 base and the V segment lost 4 bases, leaving 12 bases of the junction unmatched. CDR1 is SNHLY, CDR2 FYNNEI, per germline. This CDR3 has 17 amino acids. The CDR3 DNA is TGTGCCAGCAGTGTATTATCGGGGGGGCGGCTATCCTACGAGCAGTACTTC. The encoded protein is CASSVLSGGRLSYEQYF.

This clone was seen a handful of times. The rearrangement uses TRBV20-1 and TRBJ1-1, with unresolved D. The V gene lost 8 bases and the J gene lost 6 bases, with 13 bases spanning the gap. The germline CDR1 and CDR2 sequences are DFQATT and SNEGSKA (reference sequence). The CDR3 extends over 11 amino acids. CDR3: CSSYGNSEAFF. Written as DNA, the CDR3 is TGCAGTAGCTATGGTAACTCTGAAGCTTTCTTT.

V is TRBV10-3 and J is TRBJ1-5, with a possible D match to TRBD1 (5 bases). V shed 1 base and J shed 4 bases, with 8 bases lying between them. CDR3 length: 14 residues. CDR1 is ENHRY and CDR2 is SYGVKD in the germline V gene. In nucleotides, the CDR3 is TGTGCCATCAGTGAGTACCAGGGTAATCAGCCCCAGCATTTT. This encodes CAISEYQGNQPQHF.

The chain joins TRBV2 to TRBJ1-6; D ambiguous. V lost 5 bases and J lost 9, with 14 bases in between. This CDR3 has 14 amino acids. Germline lookup yields CDR1 SNHLY and CDR2 FYNNEI. CDR3 sequence (DNA): TGTGCCAGCAGTTCCAATCAGGTGGTTTCACCCCTCCACTTT. Encoded protein: CASSSNQVVSPLHF.

The chain employs TRBV19 and TRBJ1-1; D might be TRBD1 (6 bases). Germline CDR1 LNHDA, CDR2 SQIVND (reference sequence). V lost 5 bases to trimming and J lost 3 bases, with 13 bases between them. The CDR3 totals 14 residues. CDR3 in DNA: TGTGCCAGTAGTGTTCAGGGGACCCACACTGAAGCTTTCTTT. Translating it yields CASSVQGTHTEAFF.

The chain uses TRBV2 and TRBJ1-5; 7 bases agree with TRBD1. Germline lookup yields CDR1 SNHLY and CDR2 FYNNEI. The CDR3 length is 15 residues. V dropped 5 bases and J dropped 7; count of bases not matched to a gene: 11. As DNA, the CDR3 is TGTGCCAGCAGTTTTCAGGGGGGACTGGGACAGCCCCAGCATTTT. It translates to CASSFQGGLGQPQHF.

This clone was found once. V and J are TRBV28 and TRBJ1-5; D uncertain. The germline V gene encodes CDR1 MDHEN and CDR2 SYDVKM. CDR3 length: 12 amino acids. The V and J ends lost 6 bases and 9 bases respectively, with 12 bases between them. The CDR3 spells CASRHLRGPQHF. The CDR3 DNA reads TGTGCCAGCAGACACTTACGGGGGCCCCAGCATTTT.

In its sample, this clone was seen once. V and J are TRBV9 and TRBJ2-1; 8 bases line up with TRBD2. This CDR3 comprises 15 residues. Losses at the gene ends were 2 bases for V and 6 bases for J; bases not matched to a gene: 7. CDR1 is SGDLS, CDR2 YYNGEE, per germline. CDR3 loop: CASSVGGLGFNEQFF. CDR3 sequence (DNA): TGTGCCAGCAGCGTGGGGGGACTAGGCTTCAATGAGCAGTTCTTC. The variable domain in full, with the rest retrieved from reference TRBV9 and TRBJ2-1, is DSGVTQTPKHLITATGQRVTLRCSPRSGDLSVYWYQQSLDQGLQFLIQYYNGEERAKGNILERFSAQQFPDLHSELNLSSLELGDSALYFCASSVGGLGFNEQFFGPGTRLTVL.

The chain is built from TRBV29-1 and TRBJ2-1; TRBD2 might be the D (6 bases). Germline V gene lookup returns CDR1 SQVTM and CDR2 ANQGSEA. With 4 bases removed from V and 10 bases from J, the gap between germline ends came to 11 bases. CDR3 length: 11 amino acids. CDR3 sequence: CSVAPGREQFF. The CDR3 bases are TGCAGCGTTGCTCCAGGGAGGGAGCAGTTCTTC.

The chain links TRBV2 to TRBJ1-2; a weak D match, TRBD1 (5 bases). With 2 bases removed from V and 4 bases from J, the gap between germline ends came to 11 bases. CDR1 and CDR2 from the germline V gene are SNHLY and FYNNEI. The length of the CDR3 is 14 residues. Here the CDR3 DNA reads TGTGCCAGCAGTGAAATGCAGGGTATCTATGGCTACACCTTC. Translation gives CASSEMQGIYGYTF.

The rearrangement uses TRBV9 and TRBJ1-1; possibly TRBD1 for D (5 bases). The CDR3 has 14 amino acids. The V and J ends lost 4 bases and 4 bases respectively, with 14 bases between them. The germline CDR1 and CDR2 sequences are SGDLS and YYNGEE. The CDR3 spells CASSPSQGSTEAFF. DNA for the CDR3: TGTGCCAGCAGCCCCTCCCAGGGTAGCACTGAAGCTTTCTTT.

J is TRBJ1-1 and V is TRBV4-2; 8 nucleotides match TRBD1. With 4 bases clipped from V and 0 bases from J, the junction kept 7 bases outside the gene matches. The CDR3 loop spans 16 amino acids. The germline V gene has CDR1 LGHNA and CDR2 YNFKEQ. CDR3 amino acids: CASSPQGAGLNTEAFF. CDR3 in DNA: TGTGCCAGCAGCCCCCAGGGGGCAGGGCTGAACACTGAAGCTTTCTTT.

The chain has TRBV2 and TRBJ2-7; a possible D gene is TRBD1 (5 bases). Trimming took 7 bases from V and 3 from J, leaving 16 bases between them. The CDR3 is 14 residues long. Germline V gene data show CDR1 as SNHLY and CDR2 as FYNNEI. CDR3 bases: TGTGCCAGCATGCTCTCCACTCAGGGCTACGAGCAGTACTTC. Its translation is CASMLSTQGYEQYF.

Worth noting for this clone: Other DNA sequences within the sample encode an identical CDR3. CDR3 residues: CASSLNRAGGYTF. The CDR3 DNA reads as TGTGCCAGCAGTTTAAACAGGGCGGGCGGCTACACCTTC. This chain connects TRBV27 to TRBJ1-2; the D gene is possibly TRBD1 (6 bases). V dropped 2 bases and J dropped 8 bases, with 12 bases sitting between them. The CDR3 totals 13 residues. Germline assignment: CDR1 MNHEY and CDR2 SMNVEV (reference sequence).

The CDR3 bases are TGTGCCAGCAGCTCACTAGCGGGTCAAGAGACCCAGTACTTC. This gives the protein CASSSLAGQETQYF. V usage is TRBV3-1 (or the pseudogene TRBV3-2) and J usage is TRBJ2-5; 9 positions agree with TRBD2. The V gene's germline CDR1 is LGHDT and CDR2 YNNKEL (reference sequence). The length of the CDR3 is 14 residues. With V trimmed by 5 bases and J by 2 bases, 3 bases remained unmatched.

The genes are TRBV5-4 and TRBJ1-4; TRBD1 might be the D (5 bases). Germline lookup yields CDR1 SGHNT and CDR2 YYREEE (reference sequence). This CDR3 comprises 15 residues. V was pared by 0 bases and J by 8 bases, with 14 bases between. The CDR3 loop is CASSLGGDSGEKLFF. CDR3 nucleotide sequence: TGTGCCAGCAGCTTGGGAGGGGACTCGGGAGAAAAACTGTTTTTT.

The rearrangement uses TRBV15 and TRBJ2-5; a weak D match, TRBD1 (6 bases). In germline, CDR1 is LNHNV, CDR2 YYDKDF (reference sequence). CDR3 length: 15 amino acids. The germline V and J ends were trimmed by 0 bases and 2 bases, with 10 bases remaining between them. The CDR3 nucleotides are TGTGCCACCAGCAGAGATCGGACAGCTCAAGAGACCCAGTACTTC. Translating gives CATSRDRTAQETQYF.

The rearrangement uses TRBV5-1 and TRBJ2-1; 11 nucleotides match TRBD1. The V segment lost 0 bases and the J segment 8 bases; nucleotides outside the gene matches: 7. CDR3 size: 16 residues. Germline values: CDR1 SGHRS, CDR2 YFSETQ. Here the CDR3 DNA reads TGCGCCAGCAGCTTGGCCCGGACAGGGGGCTCCGATGAGCAGTTCTTC. Residues: CASSLARTGGSDEQFF.

The CDR3 nucleotides are TGTGCCAGCGCAAAGGCGGGACAGGGCTACGAGCAGTACTTC. It encodes CASAKAGQGYEQYF. The chain links TRBV18 to TRBJ2-7; TRBD1 matches 9 bases. The CDR3 runs to 14 residues. Germline V gene lookup returns CDR1 KGHSH and CDR2 LQKENI. J lost 3 bases, V lost 8 bases, and 8 bases had no gene match.

The chain has TRBV7-2 and TRBJ1-5; 7 positions agree with TRBD1. CDR3 length: 14 residues. Per the germline V gene, CDR1 is SGHTA and CDR2 is FQGNSA. Unmatched junction bases numbered 11, after V lost 8 bases and J lost 7 bases. The CDR3 reads CASRDSSRDQPQHF. The CDR3 DNA sequence: TGTGCCAGCCGGGACAGCTCCCGGGACCAGCCCCAGCATTTT. The full variable domain, in which reference TRBV7-2 and TRBJ1-5 provide the parts outside the CDR3, is GAGVSQSPSNKVTEKGKDVELRCDPISGHTALYWYRQSLGQGLEFLIYFQGNSAPDKSGLPSDRFSAERTGGSVSTLTIQRTQQEDSAVYLCASRDSSRDQPQHFGDGTRLSIL.

The chain combines TRBV28 with TRBJ1-2; no clear D. V was clipped by 3 bases and J by 4 bases, with 12 bases between them. The germline V gene encodes CDR1 MDHEN and CDR2 SYDVKM. The length of the CDR3 is 14 residues. The CDR3: CASSFSSSGYGYTF. The CDR3 bases are TGTGCCAGCAGTTTCTCTAGCAGCGGCTATGGCTACACCTTC.

The chain recombines TRBV5-4 with TRBJ2-5; D is unclear. Trimming removed 10 bases at V and 2 bases at J, with 15 bases between. CDR3 length: 13 amino acids. CDR1 is SGHNT and CDR2 is YYREEE in the germline V gene (reference sequence). This chain's CDR3 is CAASRKVQETQYF. The CDR3 coding sequence is TGTGCCGCTAGTCGGAAAGTTCAAGAGACCCAGTACTTC.

Comments on this clone: One end of the junction fails to match germline, which may point to a read error. The chain couples TRBV5-1 to TRBJ1-2; no firm D call. The germline CDR1 and CDR2 sequences are SGHRS and YFSETQ. The length of the CDR3 is 13 residues. CDR3 loop: CASSRSDGENGSF. CDR3 in DNA: TGCGCCAGCAGCCGATCGGACGGGGAAAACGGTTCCTTC.

The rearrangement links TRBV28 to TRBJ1-2, with a possible D match to TRBD1 (5 bases). The CDR3 contains 16 residues. V was trimmed by 2 bases and J by 2 bases, leaving 15 bases between them. The germline gives CDR1 MDHEN, CDR2 SYDVKM. The chain's CDR3 is CASSLITSNRNYGYTF. The CDR3 nucleotides read TGTGCCAGCAGTTTAATTACGTCTAACAGGAACTATGGCTACACCTTC.

This clone has just one count. This sequence joins TRBV12-3 or TRBV12-4 and TRBJ1-2, with D unresolved. This CDR3 region has 12 residues. Deletions cut 2 bases from V and 7 bases from J, with 8 bases between. DNA of the CDR3: TGTGCCAGCAGTTTAAACGGGTTTGGCTACACCTTC. Amino acids: CASSLNGFGYTF.

The chain employs TRBV7-9 and TRBJ2-3; 14 bases agree with TRBD2. The CDR3 consists of 16 residues. The V segment lost 6 bases and the J segment 4 bases; nucleotides outside the gene matches: 6. Germline lookup yields CDR1 SEHNR and CDR2 FQNEAQ (reference sequence). This CDR3 reads CASRTGLAGEADTQYF. The CDR3 DNA is TGTGCCAGCAGGACGGGACTAGCGGGAGAGGCAGATACGCAGTATTTT.

Comments on this clone: This sample also contains other DNA sequences that code for the same CDR3. The CDR3 here is CASSVRSGGTDTQYF. CDR3 coding DNA: TGTGCCAGCAGTGTTCGGTCGGGGGGCACAGATACGCAGTATTTT. The chain joins TRBV2 to TRBJ2-3, with D perhaps TRBD2 (6 bases). The CDR3 extends over 15 amino acids. Trimming took 4 bases from V and 1 from J, leaving 12 bases between them. From germline, CDR1 is SNHLY and CDR2 FYNNEI. The whole variable domain, remainder taken from reference TRBV2 and TRBJ2-3, is EPEVTQTPSHQVTQMGQEVILRCVPISNHLYFYWYRQILGQKVEFLVSFYNNEISEKSEIFDDQFSVERPDGSNFTLKIRSTKLEDSAMYFCASSVRSGGTDTQYFGPGTRLTVL.